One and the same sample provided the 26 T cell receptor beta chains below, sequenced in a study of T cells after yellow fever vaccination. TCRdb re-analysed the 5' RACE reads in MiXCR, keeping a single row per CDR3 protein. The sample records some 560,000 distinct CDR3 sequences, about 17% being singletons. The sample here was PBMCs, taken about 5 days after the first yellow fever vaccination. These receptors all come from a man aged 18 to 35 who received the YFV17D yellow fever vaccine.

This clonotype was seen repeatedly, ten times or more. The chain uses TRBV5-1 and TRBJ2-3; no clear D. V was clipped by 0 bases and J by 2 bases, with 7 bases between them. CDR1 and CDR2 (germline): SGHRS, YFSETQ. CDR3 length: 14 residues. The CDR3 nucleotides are TGCGCCAGCAGCTTGGGTAGGACCACAGATACGCAGTATTTT. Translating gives CASSLGRTTDTQYF.

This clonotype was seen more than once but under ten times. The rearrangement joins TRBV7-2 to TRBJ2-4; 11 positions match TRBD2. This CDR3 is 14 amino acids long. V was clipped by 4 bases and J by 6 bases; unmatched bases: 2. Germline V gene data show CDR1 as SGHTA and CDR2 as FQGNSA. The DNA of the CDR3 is TGTGCCAGCAGCTCGGGACTAGCGGTAAACATTCAGTACTTC. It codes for CASSSGLAVNIQYF.

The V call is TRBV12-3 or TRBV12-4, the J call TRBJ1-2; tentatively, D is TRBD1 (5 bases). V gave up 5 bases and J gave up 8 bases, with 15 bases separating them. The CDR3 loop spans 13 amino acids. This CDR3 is CASSVDSRRGYTF. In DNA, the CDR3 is TGTGCCAGCAGTGTCGACAGTCGTCGGGGCTACACCTTC.

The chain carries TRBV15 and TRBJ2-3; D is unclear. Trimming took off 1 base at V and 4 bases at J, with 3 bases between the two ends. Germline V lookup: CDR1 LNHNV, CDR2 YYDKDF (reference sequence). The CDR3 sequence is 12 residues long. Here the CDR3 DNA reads TGTGCCACCAGCAGAGCTCCAGATACGCAGTATTTT. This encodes CATSRAPDTQYF.

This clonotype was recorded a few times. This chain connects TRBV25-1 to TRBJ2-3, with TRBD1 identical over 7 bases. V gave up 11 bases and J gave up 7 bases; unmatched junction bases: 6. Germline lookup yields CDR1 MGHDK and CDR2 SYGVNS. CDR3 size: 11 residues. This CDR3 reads CASRGSYTQYF. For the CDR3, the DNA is TGTGCCTCCAGGGGGAGCTATACGCAGTATTTT.

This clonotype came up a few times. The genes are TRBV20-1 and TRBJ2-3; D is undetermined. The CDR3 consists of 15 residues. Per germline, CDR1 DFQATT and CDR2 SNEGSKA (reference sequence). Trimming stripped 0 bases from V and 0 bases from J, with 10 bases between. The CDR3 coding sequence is TGCAGTGCTAGAGATCAGCGCGCTAGCACAGATACGCAGTATTTT. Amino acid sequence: CSARDQRASTDTQYF.

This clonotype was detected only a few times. The CDR3 sequence: CASSLGSSGGAEQYF. The CDR3 region has the DNA TGCGCCAGCAGCTTGGGCTCTAGCGGGGGGGCCGAGCAGTACTTC. The V call is TRBV5-1, the J call TRBJ2-7, with 12 bases lining up with TRBD2. Trimming cost V 0 bases and J 6 bases; bases outside gene matches: 4. The CDR3 covers 15 residues. Germline CDR1 SGHRS, CDR2 YFSETQ.

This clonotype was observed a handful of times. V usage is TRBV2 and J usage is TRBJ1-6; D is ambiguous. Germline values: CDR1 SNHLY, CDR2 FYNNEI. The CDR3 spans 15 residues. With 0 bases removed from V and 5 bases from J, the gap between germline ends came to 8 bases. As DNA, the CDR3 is TGTGCCAGCAGTGAAGCGGGGTCCAATAATTCACCCCTCCACTTT. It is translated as CASSEAGSNNSPLHF.

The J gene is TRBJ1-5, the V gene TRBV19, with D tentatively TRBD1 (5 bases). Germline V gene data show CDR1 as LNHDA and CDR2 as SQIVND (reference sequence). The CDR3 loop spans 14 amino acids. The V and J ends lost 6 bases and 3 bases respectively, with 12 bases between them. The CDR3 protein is CASRIPGYNQPQHF. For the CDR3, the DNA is TGTGCCAGTAGAATTCCAGGGTACAATCAGCCCCAGCATTTT.

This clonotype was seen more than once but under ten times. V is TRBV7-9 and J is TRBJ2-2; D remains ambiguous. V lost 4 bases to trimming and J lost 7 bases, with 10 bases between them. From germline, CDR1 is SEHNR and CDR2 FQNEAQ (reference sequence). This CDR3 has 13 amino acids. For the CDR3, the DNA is TGTGCCAGCAGCTCGATCCTGAGCGGGGAGCTGTTTTTT. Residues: CASSSILSGELFF.

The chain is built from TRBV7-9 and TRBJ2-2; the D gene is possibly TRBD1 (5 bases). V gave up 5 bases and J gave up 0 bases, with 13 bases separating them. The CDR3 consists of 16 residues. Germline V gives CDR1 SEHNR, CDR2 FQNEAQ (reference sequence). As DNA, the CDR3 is TGTGCCAGCAGCAAGAGACAGTACTCGAACACCGGGGAGCTGTTTTTT. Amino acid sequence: CASSKRQYSNTGELFF.

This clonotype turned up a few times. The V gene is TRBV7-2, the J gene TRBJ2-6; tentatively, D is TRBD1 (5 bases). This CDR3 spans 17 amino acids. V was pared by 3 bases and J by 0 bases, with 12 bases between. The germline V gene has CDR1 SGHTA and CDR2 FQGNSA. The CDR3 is CASSLGQKLSGANVLTF. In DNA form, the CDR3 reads TGTGCCAGCAGCTTGGGGCAAAAACTCTCTGGGGCCAACGTCCTGACTTTC.

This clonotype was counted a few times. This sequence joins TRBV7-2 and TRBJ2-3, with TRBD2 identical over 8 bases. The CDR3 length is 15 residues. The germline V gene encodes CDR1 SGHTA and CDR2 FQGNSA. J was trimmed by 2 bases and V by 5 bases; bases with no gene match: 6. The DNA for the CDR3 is TGTGCCAGCAGCCCGGGACTAGTTAACACAGATACGCAGTATTTT. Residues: CASSPGLVNTDTQYF.

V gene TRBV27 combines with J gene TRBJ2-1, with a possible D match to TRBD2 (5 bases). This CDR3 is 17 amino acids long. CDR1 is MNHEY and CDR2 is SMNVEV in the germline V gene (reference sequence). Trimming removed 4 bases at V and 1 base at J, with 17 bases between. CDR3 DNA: TGTGCCAGCAGTTCGGGAACCTTCGTAAAGTCCTACAATGAGCAGTTCTTC. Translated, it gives CASSSGTFVKSYNEQFF.

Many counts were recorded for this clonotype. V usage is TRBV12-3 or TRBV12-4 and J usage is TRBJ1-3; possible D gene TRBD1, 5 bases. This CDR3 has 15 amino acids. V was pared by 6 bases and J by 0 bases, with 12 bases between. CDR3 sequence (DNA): TGTGCCAGCAGCCTGGGACGGAACTCTGGAAACACCATATATTTT. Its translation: CASSLGRNSGNTIYF.

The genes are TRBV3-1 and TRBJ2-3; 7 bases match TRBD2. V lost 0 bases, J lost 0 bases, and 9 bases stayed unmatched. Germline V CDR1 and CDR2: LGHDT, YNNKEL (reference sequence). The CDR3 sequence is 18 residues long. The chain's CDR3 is CASSQEGVAGPSTDTQYF. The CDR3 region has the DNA TGTGCCAGCAGCCAAGAGGGGGTAGCGGGCCCTAGCACAGATACGCAGTATTTT.

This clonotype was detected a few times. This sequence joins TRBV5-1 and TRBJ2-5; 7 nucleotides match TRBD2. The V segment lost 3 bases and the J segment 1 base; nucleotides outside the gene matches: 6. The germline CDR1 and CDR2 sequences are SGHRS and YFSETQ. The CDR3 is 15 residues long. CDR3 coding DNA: TGCGCCAGCAGCTCGGCGGGGGACCTCCAAGAGACCCAGTACTTC. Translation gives CASSSAGDLQETQYF.

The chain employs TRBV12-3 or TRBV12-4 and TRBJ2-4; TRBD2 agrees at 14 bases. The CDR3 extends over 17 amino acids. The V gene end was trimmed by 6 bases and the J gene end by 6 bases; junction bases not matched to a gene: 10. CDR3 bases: TGTGCCAGCAGCCACGGACTAGCGGGGGGCTTTGGAAACATTCAGTACTTC. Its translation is CASSHGLAGGFGNIQYF.

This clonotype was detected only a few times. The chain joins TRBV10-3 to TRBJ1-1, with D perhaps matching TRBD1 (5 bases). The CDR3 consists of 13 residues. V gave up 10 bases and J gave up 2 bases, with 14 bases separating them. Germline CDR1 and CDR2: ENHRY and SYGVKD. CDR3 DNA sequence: TGTGCCAGTCAATTTGGGGGAAACACTGAAGCTTTCTTT. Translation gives CASQFGGNTEAFF.

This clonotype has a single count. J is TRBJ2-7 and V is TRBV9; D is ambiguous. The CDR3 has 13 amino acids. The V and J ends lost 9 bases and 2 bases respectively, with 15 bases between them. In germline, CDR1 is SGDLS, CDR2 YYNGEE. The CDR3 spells CAKSIYMPYEQYF. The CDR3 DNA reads TGTGCCAAGAGCATTTATATGCCCTACGAGCAGTACTTC.

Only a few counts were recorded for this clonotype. CDR3 bases: TGTGCCAGTTCTGATGGTGGTTCCGCCTATGGCTACACCTTC. Its protein product is CASSDGGSAYGYTF. The rearrangement joins TRBV6-1 to TRBJ1-2, with D unclear. CDR3 size: 14 residues. Trimming removed 9 bases from V and 4 bases from J, with 18 bases in between. CDR1 is MNHNS, CDR2 SASEGT, per germline.

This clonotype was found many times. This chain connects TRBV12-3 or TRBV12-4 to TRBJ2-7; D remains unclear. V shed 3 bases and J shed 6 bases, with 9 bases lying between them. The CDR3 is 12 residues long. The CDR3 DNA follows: TGTGCCAGCAGTTTGGGCACCCGCGAGCAGTACTTC. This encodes CASSLGTREQYF.

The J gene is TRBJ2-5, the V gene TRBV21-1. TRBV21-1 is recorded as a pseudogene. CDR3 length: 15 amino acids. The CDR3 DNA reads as TGTGCCAGCAGCAAAGAAGGACGCTTCCAAGAGACCCAGTACTTC. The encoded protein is CASSKEGRFQETQYF.

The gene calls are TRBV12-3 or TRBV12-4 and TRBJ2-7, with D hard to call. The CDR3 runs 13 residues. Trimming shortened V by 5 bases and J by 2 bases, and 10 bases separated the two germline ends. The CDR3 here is CASSNWIPYEQYF. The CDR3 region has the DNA TGTGCCAGCAGTAATTGGATACCCTACGAGCAGTACTTC.

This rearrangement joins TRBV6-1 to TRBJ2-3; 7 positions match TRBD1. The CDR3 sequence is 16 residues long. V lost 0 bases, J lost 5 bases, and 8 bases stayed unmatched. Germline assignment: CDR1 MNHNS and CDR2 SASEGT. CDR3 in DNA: TGTGCCAGCAGTGAAGCGATCAGGGGGATTGTAGATACGCAGTATTTT. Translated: CASSEAIRGIVDTQYF.

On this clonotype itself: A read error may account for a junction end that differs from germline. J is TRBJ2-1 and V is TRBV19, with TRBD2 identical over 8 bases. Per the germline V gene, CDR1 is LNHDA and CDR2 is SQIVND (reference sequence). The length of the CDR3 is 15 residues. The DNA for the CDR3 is TGTGCCAGTAGCATAGCGGGGCAGGGGACTAATGAGCAGTTCTTC. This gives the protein CASSIAGQGTNEQFF. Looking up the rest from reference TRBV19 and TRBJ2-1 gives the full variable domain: DGGITQSPKYLFRKEGQNVTLSCEQNLNHDAMYWYRQDPGQGLRLIYYSQIVNDFQKGDIAEGYSVSREKKESFPLTVTSAQKNPTAFYLCASSIAGQGTNEQFFGPGTRLTVL.